A single sample gave rise to the 3 T cell receptor beta chains below, sequenced in a study of cytomegalovirus exposure and HLA in healthy donors. Vbeta (60) and Jbeta (13) primers were used in the PCR. Generated by immunoSEQ multiplex PCR, the TCRdb table keeps only in-frame clones and is missing some. The profile shows more than 65,000 clones, roughly 80% of them singletons. Material for sequencing was PBMCs. Receptors were obtained from a man aged 40-55 years in good health and CMV-seronegative.

The V and J genes are TRBV7-9 and TRBJ1-3, with 8 bases fitting TRBD1. This CDR3 is built from 18 residues. Trimming at V came to 5 bases and at J to 1 base, leaving 13 bases not matched to a gene. Germline V gene sequence: CDR1 SEHNR, CDR2 FQNEAQ (reference sequence). CDR3 sequence: CASSPVDGRGQSGNTIYF. The CDR3 DNA follows: TGTGCCAGCAGCCCAGTGGATGGCAGGGGGCAGTCTGGAAACACCATATATTTT. Drawing the rest from reference TRBV7-9 and TRBJ1-3, the complete variable domain is DTGVSQNPRHKITKRGQNVTFRCDPISEHNRLYWYRQTLGQGPEFLTYFQNEAQLEKSRLLSDRFSAERPKGSFSTLEIQRTEQGDSAMYLCASSPVDGRGQSGNTIYFGEGSWLTVV.

This chain links TRBV7-9 with TRBJ2-5; 7 bases fit TRBD1. Germline CDR1 is SEHNR and CDR2 is FQNEAQ (reference sequence). V gave up 5 bases and J gave up 2 bases; unmatched junction bases: 5. There are 14 residues in the CDR3. This CDR3 is CASSSPGQQETQYF. CDR3 nucleotides: TGTGCCAGCAGCAGCCCGGGACAGCAAGAGACCCAGTACTTC.

The CDR3 bases are TGTGCCAGTAAGATCCCGACAGCCATGAACACTGAAGCTTTCTTT. Translated, it gives CASKIPTAMNTEAFF. The chain links TRBV19 to TRBJ1-1; perhaps TRBD1 as D (5 bases). The CDR3 is 15 amino acids. CDR1 is LNHDA and CDR2 is SQIVND in the germline V gene (reference sequence). V was pared by 7 bases and J by 0 bases, with 15 bases between.